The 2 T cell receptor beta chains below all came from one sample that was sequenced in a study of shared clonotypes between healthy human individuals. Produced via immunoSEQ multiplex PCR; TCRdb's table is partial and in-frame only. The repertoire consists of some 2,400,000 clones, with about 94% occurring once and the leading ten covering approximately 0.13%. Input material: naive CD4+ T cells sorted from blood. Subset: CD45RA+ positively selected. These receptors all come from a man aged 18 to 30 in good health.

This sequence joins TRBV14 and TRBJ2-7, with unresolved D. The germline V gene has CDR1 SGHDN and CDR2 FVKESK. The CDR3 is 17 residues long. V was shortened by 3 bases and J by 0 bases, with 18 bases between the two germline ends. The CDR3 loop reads CASSHPQPPAYSYEQYF. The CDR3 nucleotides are TGTGCCAGCAGCCATCCCCAGCCACCGGCTTACTCCTACGAGCAGTACTTC.

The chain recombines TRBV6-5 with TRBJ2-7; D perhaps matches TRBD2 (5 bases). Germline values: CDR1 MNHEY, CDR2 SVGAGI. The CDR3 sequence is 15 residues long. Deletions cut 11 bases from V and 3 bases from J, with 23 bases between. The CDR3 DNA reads TGTGCCGCGACGGGCAGGCGAGGACTGCTCTACGAGCAGTACTTC. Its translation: CAATGRRGLLYEQYF.